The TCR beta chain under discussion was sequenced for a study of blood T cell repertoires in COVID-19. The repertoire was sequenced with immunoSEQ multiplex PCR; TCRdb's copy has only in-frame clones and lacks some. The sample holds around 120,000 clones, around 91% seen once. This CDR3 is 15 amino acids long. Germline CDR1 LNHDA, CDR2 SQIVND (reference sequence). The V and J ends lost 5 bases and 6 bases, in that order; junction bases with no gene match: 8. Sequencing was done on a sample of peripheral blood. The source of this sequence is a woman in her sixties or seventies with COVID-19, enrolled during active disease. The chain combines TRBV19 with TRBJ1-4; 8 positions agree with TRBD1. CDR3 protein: CASSRGTGGDEKLFF. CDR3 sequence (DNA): TGTGCCAGTAGTCGAGGGACAGGTGGCGATGAAAAACTGTTTTTT.